These 6 T cell receptor beta chains were all obtained from the same sample, sequenced in a study of CD8+ T cells in alopecia areata. cDNA prepared by RNA extraction and subsequent reverse transcription served as the template for sequencing. The protocol was immunoSEQ multiplex PCR, while the TCRdb copy is restricted to in-frame clones and leaves out a portion. Of roughly 150,000 clones listed, approximately 60% were seen once; the top ten hold about 4.5%. Sequencing input: CD4+ T cells sorted from blood. Receptors were obtained from a human donor in good health.

The genes are TRBV5-4 and TRBJ2-5; 9 nucleotides match TRBD1. Germline-derived CDR1 and CDR2 are SGHNT and YYREEE (reference sequence). V trimming: 5 bases; J trimming: 5 bases; junction bases outside the gene matches: 13. The CDR3 is made up of 16 amino acids. In nucleotides, the CDR3 is TGTGCCAGCAGTTTAAGACAGGGGGGAAGGGGGGAGACCCAGTACTTC. Protein product: CASSLRQGGRGETQYF.

This clone was found a few times. The sample holds other DNA sequences that translate to the same CDR3. V and J are TRBV18 and TRBJ2-5; D remains ambiguous. This CDR3 region has 12 residues. Trimming pared 0 bases from V and 5 bases from J, leaving 4 bases between. Germline V lookup: CDR1 KGHSH, CDR2 LQKENI. The DNA of the CDR3 is TGTGCCAGCTCACCACCCGCGGAGACCCAGTACTTC. Translating it yields CASSPPAETQYF.

This clone appeared once. CDR3 in DNA: TGTGCCTGGAGTGAACAGGGGAACACTGAAGCTTTCTTT. Translation gives CAWSEQGNTEAFF. The chain employs TRBV30 and TRBJ1-1; tentatively, D is TRBD1 (6 bases). Germline loops: CDR1 GTSNPN, CDR2 SVGIG (reference sequence). The V and J ends lost 1 base and 1 base respectively, with 7 bases between them. The CDR3 has 13 residues.

This clone was recorded a few times. The V call is TRBV5-5, the J call TRBJ2-1; 7 bases align to TRBD1. Trimming at V came to 4 bases and at J to 3 bases, leaving 7 bases not matched to a gene. This CDR3 region has 15 residues. CDR1 is SGHKS, CDR2 YYEKEE, per germline (reference sequence). CDR3 residues: CASSEGQTRYNEQFF. The CDR3 DNA reads TGTGCCAGCAGCGAGGGACAGACTCGCTACAATGAGCAGTTCTTC. The entire variable domain, with the rest obtained from reference TRBV5-5 and TRBJ2-1, is as follows: DAGVTQSPTHLIKTRGQQVTLRCSPISGHKSVSWYQQVLGQGPQFIFQYYEKEERGRGNFPDRFSARQFPNYSSELNVNALLLGDSALYLCASSEGQTRYNEQFFGPGTRLTVL.

This clone was seen only a few times. The V and J genes are TRBV7-2 and TRBJ2-7; D may be TRBD1 or TRBD2 (5 bases each). The length of the CDR3 is 13 residues. The V gene's germline CDR1 is SGHTA and CDR2 FQGNSA. The V and J ends lost 6 bases and 3 bases respectively, with 12 bases between them. CDR3 in amino acids: CASSQRTHYEQYF. DNA of the CDR3: TGTGCCAGCAGTCAGCGGACACACTACGAGCAGTACTTC.

The V call is TRBV6-6, the J call TRBJ2-5; the match to TRBD1 covers 7 bases. This CDR3 is 13 amino acids long. Germline V CDR1 and CDR2: MNHNY, SVGAGI (reference sequence). Losses at the gene ends were 5 bases for V and 3 bases for J; bases not matched to a gene: 3. This chain's CDR3 is CASSTGTEETQYF. For the CDR3, the DNA is TGTGCCAGCAGTACCGGGACAGAAGAGACCCAGTACTTC.